These 32 T cell receptor beta chains came from one sample sequenced in a study of blood T cells in healthy people across ages. The authors ran a second PCR of roughly 6 to 11 cycles using a sample-barcoded 5' primer and a J-beta primer mix. TCRdb redid the calling of the 5' RACE reads with MiXCR, one entry per CDR3 protein. This table holds about 2 million distinct CDR3 sequences, roughly 50% found once. Material for sequencing was blood. The receptors derive from a woman aged 40 to 49 in good health.

This sequence joins TRBV10-3 and TRBJ2-3; 13 bases line up with TRBD2. Per the germline V gene, CDR1 is ENHRY and CDR2 is SYGVKD. Trimming took 6 bases from V and 2 from J; bases not matched to a gene: 2. This CDR3 spans 15 amino acids. The CDR3, as DNA: TGTGCCATCAGCGGACTAGCGGGGGCCACAGATACGCAGTATTTT. Protein: CAISGLAGATDTQYF.

The rearrangement links TRBV7-6 to TRBJ2-3; no definite D call. Trimming cost V 1 base and J 9 bases, with 11 bases left between them. Germline V gene lookup returns CDR1 SGHVS and CDR2 FNYEAQ. The CDR3 has 13 residues. CDR3 loop: CASSLVESGTQYF. For the CDR3, the DNA is TGTGCCAGCAGCTTAGTGGAGTCTGGGACGCAGTATTTT.

This clonotype turned up a few times. This rearrangement joins TRBV5-6 to TRBJ2-5; TRBD1 matches 9 bases. This CDR3 is built from 14 residues. After removal of 3 bases from V and 4 bases from J, the junction contained 4 bases not matched to a gene. From germline, CDR1 is SGHDT and CDR2 YYEEEE. This CDR3 is CASSWLTGGETQYF. The DNA of the CDR3 is TGTGCCAGCAGCTGGCTGACAGGGGGAGAGACCCAGTACTTC.

The V gene is TRBV6-1, the J gene TRBJ2-5; D not resolved. The end of the DNA aligns better with TRBJ2-7, so the J call may be wrong. CDR3 length equals 14 residues. From germline, CDR1 is MNHNS and CDR2 SASEGT. In DNA, the CDR3 is TGTGCCAGCAGTGAAGCGCATCTTGGCTACGAGCAGTACTTC. It encodes CASSEAHLGYEQYF.

This clonotype was observed a handful of times. The chain employs TRBV18 and TRBJ2-1; D is ambiguous. The CDR3 is 13 amino acids. Germline lookup yields CDR1 KGHSH and CDR2 LQKENI. V was shortened by 2 bases and J by 6 bases, with 8 bases between the two germline ends. CDR3 nucleotides: TGTGCCAGCTCACCAATACGGGTCAATGAGCAGTTCTTC. The encoded protein is CASSPIRVNEQFF.

V and J are TRBV7-2 and TRBJ2-7; D ambiguous. CDR1 and CDR2 (germline): SGHTA, FQGNSA. The CDR3 sequence is 13 residues long. Trimming pared 3 bases from V and 7 bases from J, leaving 13 bases between. The CDR3 DNA is TGTGCCAGCAGCTTTAACAGAAACAATGAGCAGTACTTC. This codes for CASSFNRNNEQYF.

The V and J genes are TRBV29-1 and TRBJ2-7; TRBD2 agrees at 11 bases. In germline, CDR1 is SQVTM, CDR2 ANQGSEA. CDR3 length equals 14 residues. V was pared by 6 bases and J by 4 bases, with 8 bases of the junction left unmatched. CDR3 sequence reads: CSVPSGGPGYEQYF. The CDR3 DNA reads TGCAGCGTCCCTAGCGGGGGGCCGGGGTACGAGCAGTACTTC.

In its sample, this clonotype was seen a few times. The chain employs TRBV13 and TRBJ2-1; 8 bases agree with TRBD1. The CDR3 spans 14 residues. The V segment lost 5 bases and the J segment 8 bases; nucleotides outside the gene matches: 8. Germline loops: CDR1 PRHDT, CDR2 FYEKMQ (reference sequence). The CDR3 DNA follows: TGTGCCAGCAGCCCACGGACAGGGTCGCATGAGCAGTTCTTC. It yields the protein CASSPRTGSHEQFF.

This clonotype was observed a few times. The V and J genes are TRBV20-1 and TRBJ2-5; weak D call: TRBD2 (5 bases). CDR1 DFQATT and CDR2 SNEGSKA come from the germline V gene (reference sequence). Trimming took 5 bases from V and 2 from J, leaving 15 bases between them. The CDR3 spans 14 residues. CDR3 amino acids: CSAASLGRQETQYF. CDR3 in DNA: TGCAGTGCTGCTAGCCTAGGGCGTCAAGAGACCCAGTACTTC.

V and J are TRBV2 and TRBJ2-3; 15 bases match TRBD2. This CDR3 has 15 amino acids. Germline CDR1 SNHLY, CDR2 FYNNEI. J gave up 14 bases and V 0 bases, and 6 bases lay outside the gene matches. The CDR3 here is CASSEAGTSGGIRYF. CDR3 sequence (DNA): TGTGCCAGCAGTGAAGCGGGGACTAGCGGGGGGATCAGGTATTTT.

The chain is built from TRBV2 and TRBJ2-7; 12 positions agree with TRBD2. Germline V gene data show CDR1 as SNHLY and CDR2 as FYNNEI. Unmatched junction bases numbered 13, after V lost 6 bases and J lost 7 bases. This CDR3 contains 16 residues. CDR3 sequence: CASRGRTSGDYNEQYF. The DNA of the CDR3 is TGTGCCAGCAGGGGAAGGACTAGCGGGGACTACAATGAGCAGTACTTC. The full variable domain, with the rest looked up from reference TRBV2 and TRBJ2-7, is EPEVTQTPSHQVTQMGQEVILRCVPISNHLYFYWYRQILGQKVEFLVSFYNNEISEKSEIFDDQFSVERPDGSNFTLKIRSTKLEDSAMYFCASRGRTSGDYNEQYFGPGTRLTVT.

The V call is TRBV7-2, the J call TRBJ2-6, with D tentatively TRBD2 (6 bases). Deletions cut 4 bases from V and 0 bases from J, with 19 bases between. Germline CDR1 is SGHTA and CDR2 is FQGNSA. This CDR3 region has 19 residues. CDR3 sequence reads: CASSSQIAVPFSGANVLTF. The CDR3 DNA follows: TGTGCCAGCAGCTCACAAATAGCGGTTCCCTTCTCTGGGGCCAACGTCCTGACTTTC.

This chain joins TRBV27 and TRBJ1-1, with 8 bases lining up with TRBD1. Germline CDR1 and CDR2: MNHEY and SMNVEV (reference sequence). Trimming cost V 6 bases and J 10 bases; bases outside gene matches: 4. This CDR3 is 11 amino acids long. The CDR3 sequence: CASRTTGVAFF. Here the CDR3 DNA reads TGTGCCAGCAGGACGACAGGGGTAGCTTTCTTT.

The rearrangement joins TRBV24-1 to TRBJ2-1, with TRBD1 matching 7 bases. Germline V gene sequence: CDR1 KGHDR, CDR2 SFDVKD. The ends lost 3 bases at V and 6 bases at J; junction bases unmatched: 4. The CDR3 totals 14 residues. CDR3 DNA: TGTGCCACCAGTGATCGGACAGGTGCCAATGAGCAGTTCTTC. Translation gives CATSDRTGANEQFF.

J is TRBJ2-3 and V is TRBV2; 7 nucleotides agree with TRBD2. The CDR3 length is 16 residues. Germline values: CDR1 SNHLY, CDR2 FYNNEI. V trimming: 8 bases; J trimming: 4 bases; junction bases outside the gene matches: 15. The CDR3 loop is CASAPDLAAAADTQYF. The CDR3 nucleotides are TGTGCCAGCGCACCCGACCTAGCGGCCGCCGCAGATACGCAGTATTTT.

The sample holds a few counts of this clonotype. The rearrangement joins TRBV5-1 to TRBJ2-5; TRBD2 agrees at 14 bases. Germline assignment: CDR1 SGHRS and CDR2 YFSETQ. Trimming took 0 bases from V and 4 from J; bases not matched to a gene: 5. The CDR3 contains 17 residues. The DNA for the CDR3 is TGCGCCAGCAGCTTGGAGACTAGCGGGGGGGTTCGAGAGACCCAGTACTTC. This encodes CASSLETSGGVRETQYF.

This chain links TRBV20-1 with TRBJ2-7; 9 nucleotides align to TRBD2. The J call may be wrong; the DNA end is better matched by TRBJ2-5. From germline, CDR1 is DFQATT and CDR2 SNEGSKA (reference sequence). This CDR3 comprises 16 residues. The CDR3: CSGSRSAGGPRETQYF. DNA of the CDR3: TGCAGTGGGTCTAGGTCGGCGGGGGGGCCTCGAGAGACCCAGTACTTC.

This clonotype was seen a few times. This rearrangement joins TRBV4-3 to TRBJ1-2, with 11 bases aligning to TRBD1. With 0 bases clipped from V and 5 bases from J, the junction kept 8 bases outside the gene matches. Germline values: CDR1 LGHNA, CDR2 YSLEER. The CDR3 sequence is 17 residues long. This CDR3 is CASSQDEGTGGRYGYTF. CDR3 DNA: TGCGCCAGCAGCCAAGATGAAGGGACAGGGGGAAGGTATGGCTACACCTTC.

This clonotype was seen a few times. The rearrangement joins TRBV11-2 to TRBJ2-7, with a weak D call TRBD1 (5 bases). CDR3 length: 13 amino acids. Germline lookup yields CDR1 SGHAT and CDR2 FQNNGV. V dropped 5 bases and J dropped 3 bases, with 11 bases sitting between them. CDR3 DNA sequence: TGTGCCAGCAGCGGACACGACAGCTACGAGCAGTACTTC. Residues: CASSGHDSYEQYF.

This clonotype was recorded many times. V and J are TRBV3-1 and TRBJ2-5, with a tentative D call TRBD2 (6 bases). Germline loops: CDR1 LGHDT, CDR2 YNNKEL (reference sequence). The V gene lost 4 bases and the J gene lost 2 bases, with 11 bases spanning the gap. CDR3 length: 14 residues. The CDR3 DNA reads TGTGCCAGCAGCCCCCGGGACTTTCAAGAGACCCAGTACTTC. The encoded protein is CASSPRDFQETQYF.

This clonotype was found a few times. The chain couples TRBV7-9 to TRBJ1-5, with 10 nucleotides matching TRBD1. Germline V CDR1 and CDR2: SEHNR, FQNEAQ (reference sequence). The CDR3 runs to 18 residues. V dropped 5 bases and J dropped 0; count of bases not matched to a gene: 10. CDR3 region: CASSPGTGVGHSNQPQHF. The CDR3 DNA reads TGTGCCAGCAGCCCCGGGACAGGGGTTGGGCATAGCAATCAGCCCCAGCATTTT.

This chain uses TRBV6-5 with TRBJ2-5, with 10 bases aligning to TRBD2. The germline CDR1 and CDR2 sequences are MNHEY and SVGAGI. The J segment lost 11 bases and the V segment lost 1 base, leaving 16 bases of the junction unmatched. The CDR3 sequence is 17 residues long. The CDR3 nucleotides read TGTGCCAGCAGTTACTTCAGCGGGGGGGCTGGATCGAATGAGCAGTACTTC. As protein: CASSYFSGGAGSNEQYF.

V is TRBV6-1 and J is TRBJ2-6, with a possible D match to TRBD1 (6 bases). This CDR3 is 18 amino acids long. V was cut by 7 bases and J by 0 bases, with 19 bases left in between. The germline gives CDR1 MNHNS, CDR2 SASEGT. CDR3 in amino acids: CASTRTATSISGANVLTF. The CDR3 DNA reads as TGTGCCAGCACCCGGACAGCAACCTCTATCTCTGGGGCCAACGTCCTGACTTTC.

Remarks on this clonotype: A much larger clone differs by one base, so this may be a read error. This chain connects TRBV29-1 to TRBJ2-5; D might be TRBD1 (5 bases). CDR3 length equals 13 residues. V lost 4 bases, J lost 6 bases, and 15 bases lay in between. In germline, CDR1 is SQVTM, CDR2 ANQGSEA. The CDR3 nucleotides are TGCAGCGTTGGGACACCCATGGGGAAGACCCAGTACTTC. Protein product: CSVGTPMGKTQYF.

The chain uses TRBV12-3 or TRBV12-4 and TRBJ2-3, with D perhaps TRBD1 (6 bases). There are 17 residues in the CDR3. V lost 5 bases and J 1 base, leaving 19 bases between the germline ends. Written as DNA, the CDR3 is TGTGCCAGCAGTCATACGCGGTTAACAGGGCGCACAGATACGCAGTATTTT. Its protein product is CASSHTRLTGRTDTQYF.

This chain joins TRBV7-2 and TRBJ2-3; no clear D gene. The CDR3 is 13 amino acids. V was trimmed by 1 base and J by 9 bases, leaving 11 bases between them. Germline loops: CDR1 SGHTA, CDR2 FQGNSA. The CDR3 nucleotides are TGTGCCAGCAGCTTAGAGCGCGGCCTAACGCAGTATTTT. This sequence encodes CASSLERGLTQYF.

This chain uses TRBV5-5 with TRBJ1-6; 11 bases match TRBD1. CDR3 length equals 18 residues. The germline V gene encodes CDR1 SGHKS and CDR2 YYEKEE (reference sequence). V was pared by 4 bases and J by 9 bases, with 15 bases of the junction left unmatched. The CDR3 sequence is CASSPDMGTGGFGSPLHF. As DNA, the CDR3 is TGTGCCAGCAGCCCCGACATGGGGACAGGGGGTTTCGGTTCACCCCTCCACTTT.

This clonotype was seen more than once but under ten times. V is TRBV6-5 and J is TRBJ1-4, with D maybe TRBD1 (5 bases). Germline V lookup: CDR1 MNHEY, CDR2 SVGAGI. V gave up 6 bases and J gave up 2 bases, with 13 bases separating them. The CDR3 length is 15 residues. CDR3 in amino acids: CASSRNRITNEKLFF. CDR3 in DNA: TGTGCCAGCAGCCGTAACAGGATCACTAATGAAAAACTGTTTTTT.

The chain uses TRBV5-4 and TRBJ2-4, with D perhaps assigned TRBD1 or TRBD2 (5 bases each). The J call is uncertain, as TRBJ2-7 better fits the DNA end. CDR1 is SGHNT, CDR2 YYREEE, per germline (reference sequence). The CDR3 runs to 14 residues. The CDR3 protein is CASRRGTNPYEQYF. The CDR3, as DNA: TGTGCCAGCAGACGTGGGACCAATCCCTACGAGCAGTACTTC.

This clonotype has just one count. The genes are TRBV7-2 and TRBJ2-1; 8 positions match TRBD2. The DNA end favors TRBJ2-7, so the J call may be wrong. The germline V gene encodes CDR1 SGHTA and CDR2 FQGNSA. The CDR3 covers 15 residues. This CDR3 reads CASSLGGTSLNEQYF. CDR3 bases: TGTGCCAGCAGCTTAGGCGGGACTAGTTTGAATGAGCAGTACTTC.

The V and J genes are TRBV4-2 and TRBJ2-5, with TRBD2 identical over 7 bases. V shed 1 base, J shed 5 bases, and the junction held 4 bases outside the gene matches. The germline CDR1 and CDR2 sequences are LGHNA and YNFKEQ. CDR3 length: 14 residues. The CDR3 nucleotides read TGTGCCAGCAGCCAAGGGGAGGGGATTGAGACCCAGTACTTC. It yields the protein CASSQGEGIETQYF.

The CDR3 sequence: CATSDLGTGITDTQYF. CDR3 DNA sequence: TGTGCCACCAGTGATTTAGGGACAGGAATAACAGATACGCAGTATTTT. The V and J genes are TRBV24-1 and TRBJ2-3, with 8 bases matching TRBD1. The CDR3 sequence is 16 residues long. Trimming took 1 base from V and 3 from J; bases not matched to a gene: 5. Germline V gene sequence: CDR1 KGHDR, CDR2 SFDVKD.